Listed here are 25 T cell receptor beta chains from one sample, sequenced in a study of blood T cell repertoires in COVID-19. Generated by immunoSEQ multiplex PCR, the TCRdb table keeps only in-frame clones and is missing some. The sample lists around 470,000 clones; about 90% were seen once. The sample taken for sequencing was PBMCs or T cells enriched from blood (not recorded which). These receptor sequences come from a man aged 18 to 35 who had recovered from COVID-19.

CDR3 sequence: CASSEKMVSEQFF. As DNA, the CDR3 is TGTGCCAGCAGTGAAAAAATGGTTAGTGAGCAGTTCTTC. The V and J genes are TRBV5-4 and TRBJ2-1, with D uncertain. Germline V gene sequence: CDR1 SGHNT, CDR2 YYREEE (reference sequence). Trimming left V 5 bases short and J 9 bases short, with 15 bases between. The CDR3 has 13 residues.

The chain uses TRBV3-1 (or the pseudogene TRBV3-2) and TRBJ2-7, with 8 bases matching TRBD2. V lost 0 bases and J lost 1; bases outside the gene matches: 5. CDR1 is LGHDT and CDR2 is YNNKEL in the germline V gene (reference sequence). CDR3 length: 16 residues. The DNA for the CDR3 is TGTGCCAGCAGCCAAGATAGGACGGGAGGGTCCTACGAGCAGTACTTC. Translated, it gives CASSQDRTGGSYEQYF.

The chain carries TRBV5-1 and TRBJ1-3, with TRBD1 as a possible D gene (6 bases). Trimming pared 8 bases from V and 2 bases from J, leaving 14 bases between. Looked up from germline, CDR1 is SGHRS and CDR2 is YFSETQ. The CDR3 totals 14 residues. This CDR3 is CASGQPGAGNTIYF. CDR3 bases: TGCGCCAGTGGACAGCCAGGGGCTGGAAACACCATATATTTT.

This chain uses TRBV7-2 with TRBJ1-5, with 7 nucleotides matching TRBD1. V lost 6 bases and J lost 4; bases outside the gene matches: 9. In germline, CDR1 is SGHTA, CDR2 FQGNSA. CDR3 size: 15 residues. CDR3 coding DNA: TGTGCCAGCAGTCAGAGGACAGGTTGGAATCAGCCCCAGCATTTT. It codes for CASSQRTGWNQPQHF.

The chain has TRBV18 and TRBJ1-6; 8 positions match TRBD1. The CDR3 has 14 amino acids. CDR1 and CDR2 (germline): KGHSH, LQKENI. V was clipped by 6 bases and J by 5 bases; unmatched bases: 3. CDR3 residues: CASSRQGNNSPLHF. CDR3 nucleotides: TGTGCCAGCTCTCGACAGGGGAATAATTCACCCCTCCACTTT.

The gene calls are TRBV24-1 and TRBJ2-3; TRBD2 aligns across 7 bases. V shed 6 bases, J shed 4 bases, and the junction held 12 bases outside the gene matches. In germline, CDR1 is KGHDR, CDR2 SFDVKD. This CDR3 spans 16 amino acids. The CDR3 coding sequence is TGTGCCACCAGTTCACCTGCGGGGAGGGCCTCAGATACGCAGTATTTT. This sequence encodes CATSSPAGRASDTQYF.

For the CDR3, the DNA is TGTGCCAGCAGTAGGGACACCCTCTATGGCTACACCTTC. Its protein product is CASSRDTLYGYTF. The chain combines TRBV6-5 with TRBJ1-2; perhaps TRBD1 as D (6 bases). V lost 5 bases and J lost 4, with 11 bases in between. The CDR3 has 13 amino acids. The V gene's germline CDR1 is MNHEY and CDR2 SVGAGI.

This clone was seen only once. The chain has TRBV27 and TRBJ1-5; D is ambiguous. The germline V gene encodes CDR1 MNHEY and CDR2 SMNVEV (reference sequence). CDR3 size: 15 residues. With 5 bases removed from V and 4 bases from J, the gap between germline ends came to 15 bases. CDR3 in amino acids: CASSPLTTENQPQHF. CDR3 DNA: TGTGCCAGCAGTCCCCTTACAACGGAGAATCAGCCCCAGCATTTT.

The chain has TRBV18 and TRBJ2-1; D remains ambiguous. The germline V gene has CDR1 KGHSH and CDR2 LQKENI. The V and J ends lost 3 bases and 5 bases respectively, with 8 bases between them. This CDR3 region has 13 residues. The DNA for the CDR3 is TGTGCCAGCTCACCCGCAAGCAACAATGAGCAGTTCTTC. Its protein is CASSPASNNEQFF.

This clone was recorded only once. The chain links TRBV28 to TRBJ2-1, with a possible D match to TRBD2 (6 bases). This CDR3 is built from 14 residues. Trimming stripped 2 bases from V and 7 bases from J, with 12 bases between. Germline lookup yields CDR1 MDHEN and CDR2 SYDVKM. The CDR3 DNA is TGTGCCAGCAGTTTAAAGGGCGGAGGGAATGAGCAGTTCTTC. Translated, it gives CASSLKGGGNEQFF.

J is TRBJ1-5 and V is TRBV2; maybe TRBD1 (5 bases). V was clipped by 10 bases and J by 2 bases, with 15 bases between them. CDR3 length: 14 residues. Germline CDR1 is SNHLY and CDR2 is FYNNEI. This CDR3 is CATQDGRGNQPQHF. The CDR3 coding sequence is TGTGCCACACAGGACGGCCGAGGCAATCAGCCCCAGCATTTT.

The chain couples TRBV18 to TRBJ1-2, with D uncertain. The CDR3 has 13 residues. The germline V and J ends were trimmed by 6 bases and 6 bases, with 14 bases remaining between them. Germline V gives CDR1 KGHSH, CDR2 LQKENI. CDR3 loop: CASSPAREHGYTF. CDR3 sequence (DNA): TGTGCCAGCTCGCCTGCCCGGGAGCATGGCTACACCTTC.

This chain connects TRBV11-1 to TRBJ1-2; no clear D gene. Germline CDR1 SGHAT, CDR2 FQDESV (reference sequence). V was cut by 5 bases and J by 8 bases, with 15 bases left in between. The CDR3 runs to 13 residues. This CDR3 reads CASSHRPVGGYTF. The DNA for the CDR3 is TGTGCCAGCAGCCACCGGCCCGTCGGGGGCTACACCTTC.

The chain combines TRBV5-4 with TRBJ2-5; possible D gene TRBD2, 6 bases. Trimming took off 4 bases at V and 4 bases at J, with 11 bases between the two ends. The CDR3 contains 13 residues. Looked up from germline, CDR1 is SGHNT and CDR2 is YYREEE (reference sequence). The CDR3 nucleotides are TGTGCCAGCAGCCGCGGGGAGCGAGAGACCCAGTACTTC. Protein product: CASSRGERETQYF.

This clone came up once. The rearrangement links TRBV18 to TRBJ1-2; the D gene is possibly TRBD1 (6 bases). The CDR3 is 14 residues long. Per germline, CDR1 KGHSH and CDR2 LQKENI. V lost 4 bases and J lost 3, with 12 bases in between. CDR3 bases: TGTGCCAGCTCACTTCCCCGGACAGACTATGGCTACACCTTC. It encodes CASSLPRTDYGYTF.

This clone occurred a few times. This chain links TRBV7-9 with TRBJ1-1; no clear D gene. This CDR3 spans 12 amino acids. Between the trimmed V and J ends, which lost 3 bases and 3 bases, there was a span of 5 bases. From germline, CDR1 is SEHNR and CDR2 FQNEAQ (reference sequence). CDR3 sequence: CASSLSHTEAFF. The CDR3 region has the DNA TGTGCCAGCAGCTTGAGTCACACTGAAGCTTTCTTT.

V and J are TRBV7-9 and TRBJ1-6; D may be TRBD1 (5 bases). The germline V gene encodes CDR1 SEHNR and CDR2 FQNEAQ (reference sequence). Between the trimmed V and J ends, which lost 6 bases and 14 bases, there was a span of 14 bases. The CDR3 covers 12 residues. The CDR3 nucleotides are TGTGCCAGCAGTTCTCAGGGATTTTCCCTCCACTTT. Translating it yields CASSSQGFSLHF.

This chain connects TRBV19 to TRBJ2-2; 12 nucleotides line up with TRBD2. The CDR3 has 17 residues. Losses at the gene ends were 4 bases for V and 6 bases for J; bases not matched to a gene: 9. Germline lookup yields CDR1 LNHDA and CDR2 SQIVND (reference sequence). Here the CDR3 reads CASSKTSGSIVAGELFF. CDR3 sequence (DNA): TGTGCCAGTAGTAAGACTAGCGGGAGTATTGTTGCCGGGGAGCTGTTTTTT.

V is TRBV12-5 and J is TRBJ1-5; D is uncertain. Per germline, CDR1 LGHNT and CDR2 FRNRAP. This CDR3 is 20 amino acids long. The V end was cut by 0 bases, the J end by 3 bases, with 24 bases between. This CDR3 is CASGLVDSSLTVYTNQPQHF. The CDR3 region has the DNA TGTGCTAGTGGTTTGGTAGACTCGAGCCTCACCGTCTATACCAATCAGCCCCAGCATTTT.

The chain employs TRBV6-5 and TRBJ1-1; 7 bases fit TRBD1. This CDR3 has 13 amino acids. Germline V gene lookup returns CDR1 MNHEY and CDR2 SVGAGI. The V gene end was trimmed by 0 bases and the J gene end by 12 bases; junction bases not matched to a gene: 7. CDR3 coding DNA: TGTGCCAGCAGTTACTCGGAGGGGGCGCGTTCTTTCTTT. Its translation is CASSYSEGARSFF.

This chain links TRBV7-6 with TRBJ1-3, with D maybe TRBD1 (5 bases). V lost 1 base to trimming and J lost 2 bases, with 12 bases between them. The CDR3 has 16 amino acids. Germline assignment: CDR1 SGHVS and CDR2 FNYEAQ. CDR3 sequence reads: CASSLGDSRTGNTIYF. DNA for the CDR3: TGTGCCAGCAGCTTAGGCGACAGCCGCACTGGAAACACCATATATTTT.

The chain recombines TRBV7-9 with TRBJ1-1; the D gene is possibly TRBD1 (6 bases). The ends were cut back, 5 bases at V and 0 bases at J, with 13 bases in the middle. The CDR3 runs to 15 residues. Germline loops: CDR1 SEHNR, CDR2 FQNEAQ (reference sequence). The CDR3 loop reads CASSRITGMNTEAFF. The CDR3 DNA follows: TGTGCCAGCAGCCGTATTACAGGGATGAACACTGAAGCTTTCTTT.

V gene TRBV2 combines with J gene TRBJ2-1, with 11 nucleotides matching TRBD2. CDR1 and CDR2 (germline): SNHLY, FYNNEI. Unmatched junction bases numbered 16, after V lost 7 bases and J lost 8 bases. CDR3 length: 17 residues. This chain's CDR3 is CASNPSRLAGGFHEQFF. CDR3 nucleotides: TGTGCCAGCAATCCTTCCCGTCTAGCGGGAGGATTTCATGAGCAGTTCTTC.

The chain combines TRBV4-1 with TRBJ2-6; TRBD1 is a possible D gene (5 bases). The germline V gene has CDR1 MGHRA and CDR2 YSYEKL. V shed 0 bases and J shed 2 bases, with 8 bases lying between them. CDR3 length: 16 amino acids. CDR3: CASSQDWGPGANVLTF. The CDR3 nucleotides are TGCGCCAGCAGCCAAGATTGGGGCCCTGGGGCCAACGTCCTGACTTTC.

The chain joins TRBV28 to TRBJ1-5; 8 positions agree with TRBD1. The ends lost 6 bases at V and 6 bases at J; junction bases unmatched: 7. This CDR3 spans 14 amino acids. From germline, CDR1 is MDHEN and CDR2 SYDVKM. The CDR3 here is CASRKTGGGQPQHF. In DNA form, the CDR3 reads TGTGCCAGCAGAAAAACAGGGGGGGGTCAGCCCCAGCATTTT.